This T cell receptor (beta chain) comes out of a study of T cells after yellow fever vaccination. The CDR3 runs 16 residues. Germline V gives CDR1 SGHVS, CDR2 FQNEAQ. The V gene lost 1 base and the J gene lost 5 bases, with 15 bases spanning the gap. It was through 5'RACE template switching that TCR cDNA was made, with a universal primer site and UMIs added. TCRdb used MiXCR to reprocess the 5' RACE reads, holding one entry per CDR3 protein. This sample yields 300,000 to 400,000 distinct CDR3 sequences, of which roughly 8.3% are seen a single time; around 17% belongs to the top ten. Remarks on this clonotype: The antigen is unknown.

The study's findings and limits: Boosting was followed by the reappearance of most primary-vaccination clones (just under 98% CD4, about 90% CD8). Clonotypes found in both CD4 and CD8 compartments made up a small share.

This specimen was PBMCs, taken approximately 40 days after the first yellow fever vaccination. The TCR comes from a man between 18 and 29 years old who received the YFV17D yellow fever vaccine. V is TRBV7-8 and J is TRBJ2-1; D may be TRBD1 (6 bases). The chain's CDR3 is CASSLGQVSRNNEQFF. The CDR3 DNA reads TGTGCCAGCAGCTTAGGACAGGTGAGCCGTAACAATGAGCAGTTCTTC. Looking up the rest from reference TRBV7-8 and TRBJ2-1 gives the full variable domain: GAGVSQSPRYKVAKRGQDVALRCDPISGHVSLFWYQQALGQGPEFLTYFQNEAQLDKSGLPSDRFFAERPEGSVSTLKIQRTQQEDSAVYLCASSLGQVSRNNEQFFGPGTRLTVL.